This TCR beta chain was captured by sequencing in a study of blood T cell repertoires in COVID-19. Study at large: Collection of acute and convalescent COVID-19 samples took place in the United States, Italy and Spain. T cells, B-cell-depleted T cells, or PBMCs provided the cDNA or gDNA that served as material.

In the study's own analysis: Estimation of nucleated cell counts was performed using reference gene primer amplification. Clones were read by immunoSEQ multiplex PCR, and TCRdb kept only the in-frame ones, dropping some. The V and J calls and clone size were taken over from that table, and D and trimming were inferred from the DNA. The data contain some 18,000 clones, around nine tenths of them singletons. Trimming at V came to 8 bases and at J to 5 bases, leaving 24 bases not matched to a gene. CDR3 length: 19 amino acids. Germline values: CDR1 KGHSH, CDR2 LQKENI. Sequencing was performed on peripheral blood. The rearrangement joins TRBV18 to TRBJ2-1; 7 bases are a match to TRBD1. The sequence came from a human donor in a cohort sampled during active COVID-19. CDR3 region: CASTPRSGQKGVGDNEQFF. DNA for the CDR3: TGTGCCAGCACCCCGCGGTCGGGACAGAAGGGAGTTGGGGACAATGAGCAGTTCTTC.